The sequence of this T cell receptor (beta chain) was determined in a study of a mutant IDH1 vaccine in newly diagnosed glioma. Looking at the study overall: V12 occurred at week 35 and V13 at week 47.

As regards this clone: Its cognate antigen is unknown.

The ends lost 4 bases at V and 5 bases at J; junction bases unmatched: 9. Germline V gene data show CDR1 as LNHDA and CDR2 as SQIVND (reference sequence). The CDR3 is made up of 15 amino acids. Specified time point: week 47, end of study. Vaccinated patients received 300 ug of mutant IDH1 20-mer peptide per dose, with topical imiquimod. Sequencing was performed with immunoSEQ multiplex PCR; in TCRdb, only in-frame clones are kept and a portion is missing. The sample lists roughly 34,000 clones, 90% seen once, with over 4.5% in the top ten. This chain links TRBV19 with TRBJ1-2; TRBD1 aligns across 8 bases. The source material was PBMCs, sampled from a glioma patient whose treatment included an IDH1 peptide vaccine. This clonotype originated in a woman aged 40-49 years with glioma. CDR3 sequence: CASSTQTGELYGYTF. Written as DNA, the CDR3 is TGTGCCAGTAGTACCCAGACAGGGGAACTTTATGGCTACACCTTC. Based on the CDR3 plus reference TRBV19 and TRBJ1-2, the full variable domain is DGGITQSPKYLFRKEGQNVTLSCEQNLNHDAMYWYRQDPGQGLRLIYYSQIVNDFQKGDIAEGYSVSREKKESFPLTVTSAQKNPTAFYLCASSTQTGELYGYTFGSGTRLTVV.